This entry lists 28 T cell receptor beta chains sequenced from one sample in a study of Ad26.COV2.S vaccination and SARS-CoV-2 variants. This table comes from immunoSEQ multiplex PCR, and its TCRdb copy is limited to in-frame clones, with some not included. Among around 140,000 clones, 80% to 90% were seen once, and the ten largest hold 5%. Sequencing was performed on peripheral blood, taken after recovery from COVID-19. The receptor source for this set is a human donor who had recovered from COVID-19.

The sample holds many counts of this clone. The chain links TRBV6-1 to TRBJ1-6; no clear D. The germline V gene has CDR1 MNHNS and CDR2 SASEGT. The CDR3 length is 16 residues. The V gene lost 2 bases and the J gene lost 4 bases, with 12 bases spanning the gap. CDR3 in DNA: TGTGCCAGCAGTGAATTGGACGGCATTTATAATTCACCCCTCCACTTT. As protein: CASSELDGIYNSPLHF.

CDR3 bases: TGTGCCAGCAGTTACACCGACAGGGGACTAGCCTACGAGCAGTACTTC. This encodes CASSYTDRGLAYEQYF. The V and J genes are TRBV28 and TRBJ2-7, with D possibly called TRBD1 or TRBD2 (8 bases each). Germline CDR1 reads MDHEN; CDR2 reads SYDVKM. The CDR3 has 16 amino acids. V lost 4 bases, J lost 2 bases, and 18 bases lay in between.

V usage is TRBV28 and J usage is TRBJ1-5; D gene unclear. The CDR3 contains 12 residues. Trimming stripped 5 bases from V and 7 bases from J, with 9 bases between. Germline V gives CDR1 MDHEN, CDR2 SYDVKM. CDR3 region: CASSPPRQPQHF. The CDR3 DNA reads TGTGCCAGCAGTCCACCCCGACAGCCCCAGCATTTT. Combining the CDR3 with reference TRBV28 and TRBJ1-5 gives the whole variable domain DVKVTQSSRYLVKRTGEKVFLECVQDMDHENMFWYRQDPGLGLRLIYFSYDVKMKEKGDIPEGYSVSREKKERFSLILESASTNQTSMYLCASSPPRQPQHFGDGTRLSIL.

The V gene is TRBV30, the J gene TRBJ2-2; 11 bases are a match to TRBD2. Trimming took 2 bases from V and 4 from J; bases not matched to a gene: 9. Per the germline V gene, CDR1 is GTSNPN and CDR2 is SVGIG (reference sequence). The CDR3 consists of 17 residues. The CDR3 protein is CAWSTHLAGGSTGELFF. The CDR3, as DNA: TGTGCCTGGAGTACCCATCTAGCGGGGGGCAGCACCGGGGAGCTGTTTTTT.

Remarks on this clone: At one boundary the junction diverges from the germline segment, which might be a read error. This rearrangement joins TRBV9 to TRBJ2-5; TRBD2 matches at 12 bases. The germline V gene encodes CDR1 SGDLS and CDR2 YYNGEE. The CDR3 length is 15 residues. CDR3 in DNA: TGTGCCAGCAGCGCTCAGGAGACTAGCGGGGGCTCGTTAGACTTC. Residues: CASSAQETSGGSLDF.

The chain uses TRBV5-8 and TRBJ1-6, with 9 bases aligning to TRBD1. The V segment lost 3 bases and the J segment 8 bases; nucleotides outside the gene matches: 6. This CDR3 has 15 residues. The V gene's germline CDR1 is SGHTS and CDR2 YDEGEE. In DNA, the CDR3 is TGTGCCAGCAGCTGGGGACAGGGAGCTGATTCACCCCTCCACTTT. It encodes CASSWGQGADSPLHF.

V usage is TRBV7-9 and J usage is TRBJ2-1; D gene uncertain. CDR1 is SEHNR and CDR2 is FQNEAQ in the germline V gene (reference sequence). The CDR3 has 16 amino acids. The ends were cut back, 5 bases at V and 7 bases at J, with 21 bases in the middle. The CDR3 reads CASSPTPGFMGNEQFF. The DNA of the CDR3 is TGTGCCAGCAGCCCAACGCCGGGTTTTATGGGGAATGAGCAGTTCTTC.

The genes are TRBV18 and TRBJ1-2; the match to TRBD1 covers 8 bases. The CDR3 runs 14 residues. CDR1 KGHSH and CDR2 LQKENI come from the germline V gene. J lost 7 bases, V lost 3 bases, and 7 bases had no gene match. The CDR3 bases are TGTGCCAGCTCACCTTCCAGGGGGCGGAGTGGCTACACCTTC. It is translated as CASSPSRGRSGYTF.

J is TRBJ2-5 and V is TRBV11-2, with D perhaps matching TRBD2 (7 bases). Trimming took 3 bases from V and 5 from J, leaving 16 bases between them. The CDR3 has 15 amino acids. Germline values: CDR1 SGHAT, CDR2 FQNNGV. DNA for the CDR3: TGTGCCAGCAGCTTGTCGGGGTCGGGGGGCGAGACCCAGTACTTC. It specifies CASSLSGSGGETQYF.

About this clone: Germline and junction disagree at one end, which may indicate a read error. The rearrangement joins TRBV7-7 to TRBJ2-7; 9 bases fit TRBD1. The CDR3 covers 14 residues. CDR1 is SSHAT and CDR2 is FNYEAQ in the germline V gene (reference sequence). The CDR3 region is CASSSGQGSAEQYF. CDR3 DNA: TGTGCTAGCAGCTCGGGACAGGGTAGTGCCGAGCAGTACTTC.

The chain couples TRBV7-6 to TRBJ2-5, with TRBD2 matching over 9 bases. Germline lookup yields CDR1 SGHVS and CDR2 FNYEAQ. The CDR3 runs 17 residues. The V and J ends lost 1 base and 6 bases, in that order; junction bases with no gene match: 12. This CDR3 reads CASSLEGGGTSLKTQYF. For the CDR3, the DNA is TGTGCCAGCAGCTTAGAGGGGGGTGGGACTAGCTTGAAGACCCAGTACTTC.

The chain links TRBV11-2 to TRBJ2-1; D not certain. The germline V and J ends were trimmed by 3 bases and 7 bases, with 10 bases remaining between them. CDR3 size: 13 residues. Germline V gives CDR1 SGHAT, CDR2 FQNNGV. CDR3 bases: TGTGCCAGCAGCTTTTGGCCAAGGAATGAGCAGTTCTTC. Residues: CASSFWPRNEQFF. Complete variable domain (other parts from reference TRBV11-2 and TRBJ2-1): EAGVAQSPRYKIIEKRQSVAFWCNPISGHATLYWYQQILGQGPKLLIQFQNNGVVDDSQLPKDRFSAERLKGVDSTLKIQPAKLEDSAVYLCASSFWPRNEQFFGPGTRLTVL.

The CDR3, as DNA: TGTGCCAGCAGCTTAGGGGAGAGGATGTACACTGAAGCTTTCTTT. Its translation is CASSLGERMYTEAFF. The V gene is TRBV7-9, the J gene TRBJ1-1; D unclear. CDR3 size: 15 residues. Looked up from germline, CDR1 is SEHNR and CDR2 is FQNEAQ (reference sequence). Trimming cost V 1 base and J 3 bases, with 12 bases left between them.

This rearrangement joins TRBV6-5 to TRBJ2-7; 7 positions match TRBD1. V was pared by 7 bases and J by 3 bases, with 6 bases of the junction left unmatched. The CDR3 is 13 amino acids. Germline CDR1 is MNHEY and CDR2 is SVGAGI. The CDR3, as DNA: TGTGCCAGCAATCATGACAGGGTCTACGAGCAGTACTTC. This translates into CASNHDRVYEQYF.

The CDR3 spells CASRAGTPNSNQPQHF. The CDR3 region has the DNA TGTGCCAGCAGGGCCGGGACACCAAATAGCAATCAGCCCCAGCATTTT. J is TRBJ1-5 and V is TRBV27; a possible D gene is TRBD1 (6 bases). Trimming removed 6 bases at V and 0 bases at J, with 15 bases between. The CDR3 runs to 16 residues. Germline lookup yields CDR1 MNHEY and CDR2 SMNVEV (reference sequence).

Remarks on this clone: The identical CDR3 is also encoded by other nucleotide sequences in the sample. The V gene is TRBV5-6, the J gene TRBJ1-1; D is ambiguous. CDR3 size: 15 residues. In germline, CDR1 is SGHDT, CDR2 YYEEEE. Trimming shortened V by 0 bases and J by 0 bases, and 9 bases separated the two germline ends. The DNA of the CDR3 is TGTGCCAGCAGCTTGGGGCAGATCATGAACACTGAAGCTTTCTTT. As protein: CASSLGQIMNTEAFF.

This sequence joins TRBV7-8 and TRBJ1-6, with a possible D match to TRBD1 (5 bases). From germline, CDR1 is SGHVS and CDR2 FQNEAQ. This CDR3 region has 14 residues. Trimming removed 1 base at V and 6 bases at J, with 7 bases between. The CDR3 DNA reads TGTGCCAGCAGCTTAGGGGGGTCTAATTCACCCCTCCACTTT. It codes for CASSLGGSNSPLHF.

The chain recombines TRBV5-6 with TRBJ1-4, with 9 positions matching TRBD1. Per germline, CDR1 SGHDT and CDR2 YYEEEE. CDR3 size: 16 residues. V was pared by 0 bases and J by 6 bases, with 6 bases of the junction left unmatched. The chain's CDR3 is CASSLAGTGSHEKLFF. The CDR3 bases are TGTGCCAGCAGCTTGGCCGGGACAGGGAGTCATGAAAAACTGTTTTTT.

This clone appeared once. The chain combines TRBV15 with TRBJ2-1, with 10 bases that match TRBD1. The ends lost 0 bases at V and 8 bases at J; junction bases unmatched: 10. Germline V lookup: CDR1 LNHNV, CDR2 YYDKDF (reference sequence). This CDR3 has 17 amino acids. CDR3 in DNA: TGTGCCACCAGCAGAGAGCGGACAGGGGGAGCCTTGGATGAGCAGTTCTTC. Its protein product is CATSRERTGGALDEQFF.

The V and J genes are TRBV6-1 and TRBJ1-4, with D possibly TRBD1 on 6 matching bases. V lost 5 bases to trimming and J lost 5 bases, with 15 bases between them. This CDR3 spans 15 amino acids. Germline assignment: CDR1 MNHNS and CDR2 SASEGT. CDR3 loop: CASSLSGTRNEKLFF. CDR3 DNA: TGTGCCAGCAGTCTAAGTGGGACAAGGAATGAAAAACTGTTTTTT.

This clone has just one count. As DNA, the CDR3 is TGTGCCAGCCGTCAAGGTAGTTGGGAAAAACTGTTTTTT. Translation gives CASRQGSWEKLFF. V gene TRBV14 combines with J gene TRBJ1-4, with D unclear. V was trimmed by 8 bases and J by 8 bases, leaving 15 bases between them. Germline V gives CDR1 SGHDN, CDR2 FVKESK. The CDR3 sequence is 13 residues long.

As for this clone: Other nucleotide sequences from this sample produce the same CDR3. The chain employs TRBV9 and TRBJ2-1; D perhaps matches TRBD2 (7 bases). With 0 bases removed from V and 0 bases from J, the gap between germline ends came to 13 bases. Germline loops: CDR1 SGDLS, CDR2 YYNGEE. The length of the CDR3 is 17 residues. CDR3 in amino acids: CASSVGSGGGSYNEQFF. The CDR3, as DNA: TGTGCCAGCAGCGTAGGGTCGGGGGGCGGCTCCTACAATGAGCAGTTCTTC. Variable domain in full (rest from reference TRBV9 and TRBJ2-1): DSGVTQTPKHLITATGQRVTLRCSPRSGDLSVYWYQQSLDQGLQFLIQYYNGEERAKGNILERFSAQQFPDLHSELNLSSLELGDSALYFCASSVGSGGGSYNEQFFGPGTRLTVL.

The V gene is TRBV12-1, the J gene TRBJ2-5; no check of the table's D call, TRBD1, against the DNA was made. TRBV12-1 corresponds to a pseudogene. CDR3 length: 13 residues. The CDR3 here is CASSPPRQETQYF. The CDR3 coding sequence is TGTGCCAGCAGCCCTCCCAGGCAAGAGACCCAGTACTTC.

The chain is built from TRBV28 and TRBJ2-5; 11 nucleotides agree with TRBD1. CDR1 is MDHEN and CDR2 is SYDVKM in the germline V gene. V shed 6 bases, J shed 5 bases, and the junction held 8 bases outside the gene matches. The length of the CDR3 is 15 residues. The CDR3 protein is CASSMGQGGLETQYF. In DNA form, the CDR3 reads TGTGCCAGCAGCATGGGACAGGGGGGATTGGAGACCCAGTACTTC.

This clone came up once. Here the CDR3 DNA reads TGTGCCAGTAGTATTAAGGCACAGGGTCTATATGGCTACACCTTC. Translated: CASSIKAQGLYGYTF. The chain employs TRBV19 and TRBJ1-2, with a tentative D call TRBD1 (6 bases). Per the germline V gene, CDR1 is LNHDA and CDR2 is SQIVND (reference sequence). This CDR3 has 15 residues. V was trimmed by 3 bases and J by 5 bases, leaving 16 bases between them.

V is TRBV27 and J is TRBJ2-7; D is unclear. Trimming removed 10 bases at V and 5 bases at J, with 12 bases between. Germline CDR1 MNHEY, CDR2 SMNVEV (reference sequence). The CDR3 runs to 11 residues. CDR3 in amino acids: CANPTPHEQYF. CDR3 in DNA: TGTGCCAATCCGACCCCCCACGAGCAGTACTTC.

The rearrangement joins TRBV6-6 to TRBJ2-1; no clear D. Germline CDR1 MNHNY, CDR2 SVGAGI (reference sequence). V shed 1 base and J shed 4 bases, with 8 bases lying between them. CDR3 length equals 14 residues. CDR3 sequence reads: CASSYLSVYNEQFF. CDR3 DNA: TGTGCCAGCAGTTACTTGAGCGTTTACAATGAGCAGTTCTTC.

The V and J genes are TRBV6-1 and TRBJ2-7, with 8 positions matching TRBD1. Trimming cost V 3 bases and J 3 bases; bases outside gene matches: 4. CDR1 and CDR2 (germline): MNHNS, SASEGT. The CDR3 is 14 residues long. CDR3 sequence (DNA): TGTGCCAGCAGTGATCGAGGACAGGGCTACGAGCAGTACTTC. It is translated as CASSDRGQGYEQYF.